This T cell receptor beta chain was sequenced for a study of blood T cell repertoires in COVID-19. In the study overall: Acute and convalescent COVID-19 specimens originated in the United States, Italy and Spain.

Produced via immunoSEQ multiplex PCR; TCRdb's table is partial and in-frame only. The data contain approximately 470,000 clones, around 90% of them seen just once; the ten biggest clones take up around 0.7%. This CDR3 region has 13 residues. Germline loops: CDR1 SNHLY, CDR2 FYNNEI. V lost 2 bases to trimming and J lost 7 bases, with 8 bases between them. This clone was seen ten or more times. Individuals drawn from approximately 26 US areas were roughly 18 to 89 years old. Donors in Cohort 3 counted as recovered after two negative PCRs, clearance, or symptom resolution. The chain carries TRBV2 and TRBJ2-2, with TRBD2 as a possible D gene (5 bases). Specimen: PBMCs or T cells enriched from blood (not recorded which). The receptor was isolated from a woman younger than 30 who had recovered from COVID-19. In DNA form, the CDR3 reads TGTGCCAGCAGTGAACAACGGGACGGGGAGCTGTTTTTT. This encodes CASSEQRDGELFF.